This TCR beta chain was identified during a study of cytomegalovirus exposure and HLA in healthy donors. Study at large: In terms of ancestry, the Caucasian-associated cluster contained 81% of the approximately 400 genotyped donors. Overall study findings and caveats: About 87% or about 30% of the time was how often most TCR beta V segments were productive, according to an earlier analysis. Across all donors, roughly uniform sequencing depth was an assumption of the presence/absence analyses.

PCR involved 60 Vbeta and 13 Jbeta primers. This table comes from immunoSEQ multiplex PCR, and its TCRdb copy is limited to in-frame clones, with some not included. The data hold some 170,000 clones, with 70% to 85% observed a single time. V lost 5 bases and J lost 0, with 16 bases in between. CDR1 is SNHLY and CDR2 is FYNNEI in the germline V gene. The CDR3 has 16 residues. To note about this clone: The antigen remains undetermined.

V usage is TRBV2 and J usage is TRBJ1-1, with D possibly matching TRBD1 (5 bases). What was sequenced was PBMCs. This clonotype was obtained from a woman aged 60-75 years in good health and CMV-seropositive. For the CDR3, the DNA is TGTGCCAGCAGTCCCCGAACCCCGACAGTGAACACTGAAGCTTTCTTT. Translating gives CASSPRTPTVNTEAFF.